Given below is one T cell receptor (beta chain) in context. Trimming took off 4 bases at V and 12 bases at J, with 22 bases between the two ends. CDR1 SGHTA and CDR2 FQGNSA come from the germline V gene. This CDR3 comprises 15 residues. For TCRbeta, the library was prepared with unique molecular identifiers. Each CDR3 protein is one row after TCRdb ran MiXCR on the PCR reads. The sample consists of 450,000 to 600,000 distinct CDR3 sequences, roughly 18% of them appearing once. The data derive from a study of T-cell reconstitution after alpha-beta-depleted transplantation in children. V and J are TRBV7-2 and TRBJ2-1, with D perhaps matching TRBD2 (7 bases). The TCR comes from a human donor who donated a stem cell graft to a child with acute lymphoblastic leukemia. Material: PBMCs from the stem cell graft donor, obtained from the stem cell graft. CDR3 residues: CASSSGTRGGFRQFF. DNA for the CDR3: TGTGCCAGCAGCTCCGGGACAAGGGGGGGCTTTAGGCAGTTCTTC. Supplemented by reference TRBV7-2 and TRBJ2-1, the full variable domain reads GAGVSQSPSNKVTEKGKDVELRCDPISGHTALYWYRQSLGQGLEFLIYFQGNSAPDKSGLPSDRFSAERTGGSVSTLTIQRTQQEDSAVYLCASSSGTRGGFRQFFGPGTRLTVL.